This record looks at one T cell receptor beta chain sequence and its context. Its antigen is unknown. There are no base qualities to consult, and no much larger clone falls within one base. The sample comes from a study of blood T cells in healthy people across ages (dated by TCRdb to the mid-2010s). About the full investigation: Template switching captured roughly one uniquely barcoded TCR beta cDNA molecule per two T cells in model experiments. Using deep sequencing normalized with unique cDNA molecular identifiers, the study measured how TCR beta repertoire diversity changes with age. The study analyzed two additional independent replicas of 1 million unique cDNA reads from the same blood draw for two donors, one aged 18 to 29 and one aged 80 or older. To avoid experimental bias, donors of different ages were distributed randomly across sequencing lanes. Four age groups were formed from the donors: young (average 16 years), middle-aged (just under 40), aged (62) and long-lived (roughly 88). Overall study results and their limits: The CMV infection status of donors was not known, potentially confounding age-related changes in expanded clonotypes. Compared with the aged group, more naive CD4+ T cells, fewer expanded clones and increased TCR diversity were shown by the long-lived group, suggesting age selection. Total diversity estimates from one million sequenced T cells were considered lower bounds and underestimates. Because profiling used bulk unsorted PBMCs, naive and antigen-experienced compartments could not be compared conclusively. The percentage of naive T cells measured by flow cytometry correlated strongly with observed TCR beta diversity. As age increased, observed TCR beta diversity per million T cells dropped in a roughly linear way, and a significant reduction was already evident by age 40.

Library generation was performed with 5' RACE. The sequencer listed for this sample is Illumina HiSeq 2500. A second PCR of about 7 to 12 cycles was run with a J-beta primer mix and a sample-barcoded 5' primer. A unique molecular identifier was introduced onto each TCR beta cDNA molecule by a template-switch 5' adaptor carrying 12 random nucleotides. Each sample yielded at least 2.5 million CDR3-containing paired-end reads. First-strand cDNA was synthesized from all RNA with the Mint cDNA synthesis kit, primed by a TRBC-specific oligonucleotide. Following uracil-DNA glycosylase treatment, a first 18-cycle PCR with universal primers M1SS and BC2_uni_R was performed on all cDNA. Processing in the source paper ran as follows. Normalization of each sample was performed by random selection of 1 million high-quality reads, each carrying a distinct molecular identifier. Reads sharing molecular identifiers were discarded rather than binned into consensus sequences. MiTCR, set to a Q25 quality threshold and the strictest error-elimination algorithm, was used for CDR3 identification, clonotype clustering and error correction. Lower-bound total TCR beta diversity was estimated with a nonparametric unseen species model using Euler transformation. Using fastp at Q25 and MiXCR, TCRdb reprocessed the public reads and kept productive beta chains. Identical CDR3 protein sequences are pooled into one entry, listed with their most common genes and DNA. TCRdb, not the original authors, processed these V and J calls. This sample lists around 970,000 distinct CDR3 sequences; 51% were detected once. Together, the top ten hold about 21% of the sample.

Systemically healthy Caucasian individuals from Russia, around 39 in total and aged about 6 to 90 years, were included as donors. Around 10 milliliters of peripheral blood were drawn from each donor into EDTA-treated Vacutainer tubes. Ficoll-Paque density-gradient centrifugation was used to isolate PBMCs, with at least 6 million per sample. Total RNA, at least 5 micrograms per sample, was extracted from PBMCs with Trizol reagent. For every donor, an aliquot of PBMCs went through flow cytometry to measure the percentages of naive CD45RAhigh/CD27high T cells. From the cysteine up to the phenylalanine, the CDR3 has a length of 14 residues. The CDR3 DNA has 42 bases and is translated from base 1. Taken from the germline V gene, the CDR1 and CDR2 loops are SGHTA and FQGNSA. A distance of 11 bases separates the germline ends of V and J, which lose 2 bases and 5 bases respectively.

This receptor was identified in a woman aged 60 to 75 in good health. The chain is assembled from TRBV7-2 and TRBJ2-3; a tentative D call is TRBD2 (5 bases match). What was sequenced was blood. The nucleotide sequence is TGTGCCAGCAGCTTAACTCCCGCGGGAGATACGCAGTATTTT. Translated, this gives CASSLTPAGDTQYF.